This record covers a single T cell receptor beta chain. Its specific antigen is unknown. The input lacks base qualities; no much larger clone sits a single base away. The sample is drawn from a study of beta chain features in type 1 diabetes (dated by TCRdb to 2016 to 2018). Regarding the complete study: Patients and healthy donors did not differ in mean age, gender distribution, total cell number or subset yield. Regulatory and stem cell-like memory subsets were obtained from only 8 patients and roughly eight healthy donors, while naive and central memory subsets were obtained from all 30 or so donors. The study compared the TCRB repertoires of sorted circulating CD4+ T cell subsets in recently diagnosed type 1 diabetes patients with those in matched healthy donors. A total of 100 million to 140 million sorted cells were examined across all samples, and the number of cells per subset was strongly correlated with RNA yield.

V has 2 bases trimmed and J has 5 bases trimmed; junction bases matching no gene number 5. The germline V gene sets CDR1 to SGHDT and CDR2 to YYEEEE. From the cysteine through the phenylalanine, the CDR3 covers 14 amino acids. Of all the DNA, just the CDR3 is kept, 42 bases in frame from base 1. The paper's findings and limits, for the study overall: At VDJ recombination sites, patients with type 1 diabetes made fewer insertions and deleted more nucleotides, a pattern implying thymic rearrangement abnormalities. A moderate but significant shortening of TCRB CDR3 length was observed in type 1 diabetes patients in all four CD4+ subsets. Because cDNA was sequenced instead of genomic DNA, activated cells with high expression could be over-represented, although the groups did not differ in activation or CD3 levels. Because small numbers of individuals were included in the HLA sub-analyses, any influence of HLA type on TCRB rearrangement was left unresolved. PCR might favor shorter templates, but patient and control samples were amplified and corrected together, so any skew would affect both groups equally. The naive, central memory and regulatory TCRB repertoires appeared to resemble one another more closely among patients than among healthy donors.

Each donor gave one peripheral blood draw, around 100 mL on average, collected into heparinised tubes. Using a panel that included CD45RO, CCR7, CD25, CD127, CD95 and CD27, naive, central memory, regulatory and stem cell-like memory CD4+ T cells were sorted on a BD FACSAria II. Purity was above 98% for every sorted population. PBMCs were isolated immediately by Lymphoprep density gradient centrifugation and stained directly without culture. So that batch effects would be minimized, each experiment stained and sorted samples in pairs, pairing one healthy donor with one patient. All of the isolated RNA was reverse transcribed with the High Capacity cDNA Reverse Transcription Kit, so expressed TCRB transcripts were sequenced. Deep immunoSEQ sequencing was performed on naive, central memory and regulatory T cell samples, with an average of roughly 3.6 million total reads per sample. Sorted cells were lysed in RLT buffer, and RNA was extracted using DNase-treated RNeasy Micro or Mini kits according to cell number. To prevent cross-contamination, each cell subset was processed individually, whereas patient and healthy donor samples were processed jointly. TCRB sequences were amplified from cDNA with the immunoSEQ multiplex PCR, producing 87-bp fragments spanning the CDR3 region. Sequencing of the amplicons was done on the Illumina HiSeq platform. For the original study's pipeline: PCR bias was computationally corrected using synthetic template baselines, reads within Hamming distance 2 were collapsed, and singletons that could not be merged were discarded. Reads were aligned against IMGT to assign V, D and J genes, CDR3 length and insertions or deletions at six rearrangement sites. Within each subset, clonotype counts were normalized to the number of sorted cells before true diversity and Gini coefficients were calculated with the tcR R package. The overlap coefficient, calculated on TCRB nucleotide sequences, was used to measure repertoire sharing. Out-of-frame TCRB sequences from naive cells were analyzed to stand in for the pre-selection repertoire. Here the immuneACCESS table is served through TCRdb, limited to in-frame sequences with V and J called. Missing clones are a known gap in these copies; in checked studies unresolved V genes cover under half, and the rest lacks a known reason. The D gene and trimming were derived from the DNA, and the V and J assignments and clone size from that table. The sample table contains some 330,000 clones; only one count was recorded for over 9.5% of them. The ten largest clones add up to over 0.008% of the sample.

This receptor was identified in a woman aged 18-29 years with type 1 diabetes. The V and J genes are TRBV5-6 and TRBJ2-7, with 9 middle bases fitting TRBD1. The sequencing sample was made of naive CD4+ T cells from blood. This sample's cell subset or site label indicates: true naive CD4+ T cells. CDR3 loop: CASSLGTGSNEQYF. The nucleotide sequence reads as follows: TGTGCCAGCAGCTTAGGGACAGGGTCTAACGAGCAGTACTTC.